Below, 2 T cell receptor beta chains from the same sample are listed, as sequenced in a study of blood T cell repertoires in COVID-19. Repertoires were generated with immunoSEQ multiplex PCR, while TCRdb's copy carries only in-frame clones and drops some. Of a few hundred thousand clones listed, around 88% are singletons. Sequenced material: peripheral blood. These receptors were collected from a man aged 30 to 39 with acute or convalescent COVID-19.

This chain links TRBV9 with TRBJ1-1; TRBD1 agrees at 7 bases. Germline V gene lookup returns CDR1 SGDLS and CDR2 YYNGEE. The V segment lost 2 bases and the J segment 0 bases; nucleotides outside the gene matches: 7. This CDR3 spans 16 amino acids. Written as DNA, the CDR3 is TGTGCCAGCAGCGTGGGGACAGCTGCTATGAACACTGAAGCTTTCTTT. Its translation: CASSVGTAAMNTEAFF.

V is TRBV7-9 and J is TRBJ1-1; TRBD1 aligns across 9 bases. CDR1 and CDR2 (germline): SEHNR, FQNEAQ (reference sequence). This CDR3 contains 14 residues. Trimming removed 1 base from V and 4 bases from J; junction bases left unmatched: 1. CDR3 in DNA: TGTGCCAGCAGCTTAGGGACAGGGGTCACTGAAGCTTTCTTT. It translates to CASSLGTGVTEAFF. Combining the CDR3 with reference TRBV7-9 and TRBJ1-1 gives the whole variable domain DTGVSQNPRHKITKRGQNVTFRCDPISEHNRLYWYRQTLGQGPEFLTYFQNEAQLEKSRLLSDRFSAERPKGSFSTLEIQRTEQGDSAMYLCASSLGTGVTEAFFGQGTRLTVV.